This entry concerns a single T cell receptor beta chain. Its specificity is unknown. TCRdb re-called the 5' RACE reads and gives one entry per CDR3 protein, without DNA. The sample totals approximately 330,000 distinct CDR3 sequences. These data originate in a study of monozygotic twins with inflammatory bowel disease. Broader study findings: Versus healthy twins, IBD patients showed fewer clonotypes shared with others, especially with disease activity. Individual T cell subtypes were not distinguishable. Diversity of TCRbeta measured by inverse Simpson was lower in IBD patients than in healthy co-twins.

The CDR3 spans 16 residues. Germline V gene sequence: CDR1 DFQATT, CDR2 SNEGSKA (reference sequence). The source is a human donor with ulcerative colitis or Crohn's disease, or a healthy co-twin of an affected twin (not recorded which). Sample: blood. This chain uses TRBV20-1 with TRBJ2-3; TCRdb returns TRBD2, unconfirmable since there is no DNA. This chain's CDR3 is CSAQKGSGGTWDTQYF.